This T cell receptor (beta chain) was recovered during a study of blood T cell repertoires in COVID-19. Study context: Acute and convalescent COVID-19 specimens originated in the United States, Italy and Spain. The cDNA or gDNA used as material had been derived from T cells, B-cell-depleted T cells, or PBMCs.

This CDR3 has 14 amino acids. The V segment lost 5 bases and the J segment 1 base; nucleotides outside the gene matches: 3. Looked up from germline, CDR1 is SGHRS and CDR2 is YFSETQ. Original methodology: The assay estimated nucleated cells by amplifying reference gene primers. Produced via immunoSEQ multiplex PCR; TCRdb's table is partial and in-frame only. Clone size and V and J calls were adopted from that table, with D and trimming inferred from the DNA. The table shows some 100,000 clones, with about 89% occurring only once. This clone appeared a single time. Sequenced material: peripheral blood. The TCR comes from a man aged 45-65 years with acute or convalescent COVID-19. This chain links TRBV5-1 with TRBJ1-1; 9 bases are shared with TRBD1. DNA for the CDR3: TGCGCCAGCAGAGGACAGGGGCCGAACACTGAAGCTTTCTTT. This codes for CASRGQGPNTEAFF.